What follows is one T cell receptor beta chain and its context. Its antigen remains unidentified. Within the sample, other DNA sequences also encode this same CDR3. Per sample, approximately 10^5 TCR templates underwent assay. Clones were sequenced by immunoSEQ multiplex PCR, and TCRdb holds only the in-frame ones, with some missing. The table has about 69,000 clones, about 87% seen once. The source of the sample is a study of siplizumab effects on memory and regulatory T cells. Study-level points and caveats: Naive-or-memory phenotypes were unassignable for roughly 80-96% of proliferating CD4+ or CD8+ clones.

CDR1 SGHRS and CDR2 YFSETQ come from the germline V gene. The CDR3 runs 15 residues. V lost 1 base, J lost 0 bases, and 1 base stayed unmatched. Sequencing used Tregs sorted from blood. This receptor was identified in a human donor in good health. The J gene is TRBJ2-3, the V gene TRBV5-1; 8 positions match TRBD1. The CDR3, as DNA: TGCGCCAGCAGCTTGACAGGGGGTAGCACAGATACGCAGTATTTT. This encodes CASSLTGGSTDTQYF. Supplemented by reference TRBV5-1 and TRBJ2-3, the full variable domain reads KAGVTQTPRYLIKTRGQQVTLSCSPISGHRSVSWYQQTPGQGLQFLFEYFSETQRNKGNFPGRFSGRQFSNSRSEMNVSTLELGDSALYLCASSLTGGSTDTQYFGPGTRLTVL.